A single T cell receptor (beta chain) is shown here with its context. Its specificity is not known. This sample stems from a study of Ad26.COV2.S vaccination and SARS-CoV-2 variants. The wider study: The COV1001 Ad26.COV2.S trial arm included the donor. Into the muscle, Ad26.COV2.S was dosed once or twice, 56 days apart. Overall study findings and caveats: Non-spike TCR breadth was similar in vaccine and placebo recipients.

Generated by immunoSEQ multiplex PCR, the TCRdb table keeps only in-frame clones and is missing some. This table has some 640,000 clones, around 89% appearing once. V was cut by 6 bases and J by 5 bases, with 13 bases left in between. CDR1 and CDR2 from the germline V gene are MNHEY and SVGAGI. There are 13 residues in the CDR3. The treatment: around 19 received Ad26.COV2.S at low or high dose, single or two shots; roughly 5 received placebo; per-sample allocation not given. Collection of the samples took place on day 63 after the first injection of vaccine or placebo. A Boston adult aged 18-55 years was the donor.

The sequence came from a person aged 18-60 years who received the Ad26.COV2.S COVID-19 vaccine or a placebo. This chain connects TRBV6-5 to TRBJ1-2, with a weak D call TRBD1 (6 bases). The specimen was peripheral blood, collected in a trial of Ad26.COV2.S vaccine versus placebo. For the CDR3, the DNA is TGTGCCAGCAGCCGGGACACCGGATATGGCTACACCTTC. As protein: CASSRDTGYGYTF.